A single sample gave rise to the 26 T cell receptor beta chains below, sequenced in a study of T cell responses to AZD1222 COVID-19 vaccine. Libraries were prepared by immunoSEQ multiplex PCR; TCRdb keeps only in-frame clonotypes and omits some of them. The sample contains 150,000 or so clones, 92% of which appear only once. The sample consisted of peripheral blood, taken on day 0 of AZD1222 vaccination. These receptors came from an adult in good health.

This chain connects TRBV5-5 to TRBJ1-2, with D uncertain. CDR1 is SGHKS, CDR2 YYEKEE, per germline (reference sequence). Trimming shortened V by 4 bases and J by 6 bases, and 10 bases separated the two germline ends. This CDR3 contains 12 residues. The CDR3: CASSPDTDGYTF. The CDR3 nucleotides are TGTGCCAGCAGCCCCGACACAGATGGCTACACCTTC.

This clone was seen once. CDR3: CASSLTSGESNEQFF. CDR3 nucleotide sequence: TGTGCCAGCTCACTGACTAGCGGGGAATCCAATGAGCAGTTCTTC. V usage is TRBV18 and J usage is TRBJ2-1; 11 bases match TRBD2. Germline V gene sequence: CDR1 KGHSH, CDR2 LQKENI. The CDR3 covers 15 residues. The junction had 5 bases not matched to a gene; V was cut back by 4 bases and J by 6 bases.

This clone was seen more than once but under ten times. This chain links TRBV7-2 with TRBJ1-2; D gene ambiguous. This CDR3 comprises 15 residues. Germline-derived CDR1 and CDR2 are SGHTA and FQGNSA. Trimming took 5 bases from V and 3 from J, leaving 16 bases between them. CDR3 in amino acids: CASSPGRRVDYGYTF. In DNA form, the CDR3 reads TGTGCCAGCAGCCCGGGGAGGCGGGTGGACTATGGCTACACCTTC.

The V and J genes are TRBV18 and TRBJ2-7; D may be TRBD1 (5 bases). The CDR3 is 14 amino acids. Trimming pared 2 bases from V and 7 bases from J, leaving 15 bases between. Per the germline V gene, CDR1 is KGHSH and CDR2 is LQKENI. The CDR3: CASSPSAQGREQYF. Here the CDR3 DNA reads TGTGCCAGCTCACCAAGTGCGCAGGGCCGAGAGCAGTACTTC.

V and J are TRBV18 and TRBJ1-3; maybe TRBD1 (6 bases). The V and J ends lost 6 bases and 0 bases respectively, with 18 bases between them. Germline CDR1 KGHSH, CDR2 LQKENI. The length of the CDR3 is 17 residues. CDR3 in amino acids: CASSLEFGGSSGNTIYF. The CDR3 bases are TGTGCCAGCTCCCTGGAATTCGGGGGCAGCTCTGGAAACACCATATATTTT.

The J gene is TRBJ1-2, the V gene TRBV12-5, with D maybe TRBD1 (5 bases). This CDR3 region has 13 residues. Germline V gene lookup returns CDR1 LGHNT and CDR2 FRNRAP. V lost 0 bases and J 8 bases, leaving 10 bases between the germline ends. This CDR3 is CASGLVPPGGYTF. The CDR3 DNA follows: TGTGCTAGTGGTTTGGTCCCTCCAGGGGGCTACACCTTC.

The V gene is TRBV28, the J gene TRBJ1-6, with a possible D match to TRBD1 (5 bases). V was cut by 0 bases and J by 5 bases, with 11 bases left in between. Looked up from germline, CDR1 is MDHEN and CDR2 is SYDVKM. The CDR3 sequence is 16 residues long. The CDR3 here is CASSLWEGSDNSPLHF. CDR3 nucleotides: TGTGCCAGCAGTTTATGGGAGGGGTCGGATAATTCACCCCTCCACTTT.

V is TRBV5-1 and J is TRBJ2-7, with D perhaps assigned TRBD1 or TRBD2 (5 bases each). Per germline, CDR1 SGHRS and CDR2 YFSETQ. The ends were cut back, 4 bases at V and 0 bases at J, with 14 bases in the middle. The length of the CDR3 is 15 residues. CDR3 protein: CASSPNRGGSYEQYF. In DNA form, the CDR3 reads TGCGCCAGCAGCCCGAATCGGGGCGGCTCCTACGAGCAGTACTTC.

V and J are TRBV7-8 and TRBJ1-2; no firm D call. The germline CDR1 and CDR2 sequences are SGHVS and FQNEAQ. The V end lost 5 bases, the J end lost 8 bases, and 12 bases lay between the germline ends. This CDR3 comprises 12 residues. The CDR3 reads CASSPPGPGYTF. The CDR3 coding sequence is TGTGCCAGCAGCCCCCCAGGTCCGGGCTACACCTTC.

This clone was recorded once. The chain couples TRBV18 to TRBJ2-2; TRBD1 is a possible D gene (6 bases). V lost 5 bases, J lost 1 base, and 8 bases lay in between. Germline V gene lookup returns CDR1 KGHSH and CDR2 LQKENI. The CDR3 contains 14 residues. The CDR3 is CASSEQGNTGELFF. In nucleotides, the CDR3 is TGTGCCAGCTCAGAACAGGGGAACACCGGGGAGCTGTTTTTT. The variable domain in full, completed from reference TRBV18 and TRBJ2-2, reads NAGVMQNPRHLVRRRGQEARLRCSPMKGHSHVYWYRQLPEEGLKFMVYLQKENIIDESGMPKERFSAEFPKEGPSILRIQQVVRGDSAAYFCASSEQGNTGELFFGEGSRLTVL.

The chain is built from TRBV9 and TRBJ2-7; 12 bases agree with TRBD2. Germline V gene lookup returns CDR1 SGDLS and CDR2 YYNGEE. V was clipped by 4 bases and J by 2 bases; unmatched bases: 4. The CDR3 sequence is 15 residues long. CDR3 protein: CASSPRTSGTYEQYF. The CDR3 DNA reads TGTGCCAGCAGCCCAAGGACTAGCGGGACCTACGAGCAGTACTTC.

CDR3 loop: CASSEWYEQYF. For the CDR3, the DNA is TGTGCCAGCAGTGAATGGTACGAGCAGTACTTC. J is TRBJ2-7 and V is TRBV6-1, with D hard to call. The CDR3 extends over 11 amino acids. V was pared by 2 bases and J by 4 bases, with 3 bases between. Germline CDR1 and CDR2: MNHNS and SASEGT.

This clone was detected a few times. The chain is built from TRBV5-1 and TRBJ2-2; weak D call: TRBD1 (5 bases). The CDR3 contains 14 residues. Trimming left V 4 bases short and J 3 bases short, with 10 bases between. CDR1 and CDR2 (germline): SGHRS, YFSETQ. The CDR3 region has the DNA TGCGCCAGCAGCATCGACAGTTACACCGGGGAGCTGTTTTTT. Protein: CASSIDSYTGELFF.

V is TRBV18 and J is TRBJ1-4; the match to TRBD1 covers 7 bases. Germline V gene lookup returns CDR1 KGHSH and CDR2 LQKENI. J lost 3 bases, V lost 2 bases, and 6 bases had no gene match. The CDR3 contains 16 residues. The DNA for the CDR3 is TGTGCCAGCTCACCATTGTACCAGGGGGCTAATGAAAAACTGTTTTTT. Its protein is CASSPLYQGANEKLFF.

This clone was recorded a few times. The gene calls are TRBV27 and TRBJ2-3; 7 bases align to TRBD1. The V gene end was trimmed by 5 bases and the J gene end by 7 bases; junction bases not matched to a gene: 18. This CDR3 is built from 17 residues. In germline, CDR1 is MNHEY, CDR2 SMNVEV (reference sequence). This CDR3 reads CASSTLLQGIASYTQYF. In nucleotides, the CDR3 is TGTGCCAGCAGTACCCTCCTACAGGGGATTGCGAGTTATACGCAGTATTTT.

J is TRBJ1-2 and V is TRBV21-1; no check of the table's D call, TRBD1, against the DNA was made. TRBV21-1 is a recognized pseudogene. This CDR3 region has 15 residues. The CDR3 DNA reads TGTGCCAGCAGGGACAAAGAGACACGGGACTATGGCTACACCTTC. Translating it yields CASRDKETRDYGYTF.

The rearrangement links TRBV5-4 to TRBJ2-2; the D gene is possibly TRBD1 (5 bases). V was trimmed by 4 bases and J by 0 bases, leaving 25 bases between them. Germline CDR1 is SGHNT and CDR2 is YYREEE (reference sequence). The CDR3 loop spans 20 amino acids. CDR3 region: CASSPGLGRHTFANTGELFF. The CDR3 bases are TGTGCCAGCAGCCCCGGGTTGGGGCGGCACACTTTCGCGAACACCGGGGAGCTGTTTTTT.

V usage is TRBV4-2 and J usage is TRBJ1-1, with 11 nucleotides matching TRBD1. The CDR3 runs 15 residues. Germline CDR1 and CDR2: LGHNA and YNFKEQ. The V gene end was trimmed by 3 bases and the J gene end by 4 bases; junction bases not matched to a gene: 4. DNA of the CDR3: TGTGCCAGCAGCCAGGAGGACAGGGGGCTCACTGAAGCTTTCTTT. Translation: CASSQEDRGLTEAFF.

The chain couples TRBV19 to TRBJ1-2; 8 bases map to TRBD1. The CDR3 runs to 13 residues. Germline V gene data show CDR1 as LNHDA and CDR2 as SQIVND (reference sequence). V gave up 7 bases and J gave up 4 bases; unmatched junction bases: 5. CDR3 amino acids: CASKDRGPYGYTF. The CDR3 coding sequence is TGTGCCAGTAAAGACAGGGGCCCCTATGGCTACACCTTC.

V gene TRBV2 combines with J gene TRBJ1-1; perhaps TRBD1 as D (6 bases). Germline CDR1 and CDR2: SNHLY and FYNNEI. V was trimmed by 4 bases and J by 3 bases, leaving 12 bases between them. CDR3 length: 14 amino acids. CDR3 amino acids: CASSVRGRDTEAFF. DNA for the CDR3: TGTGCCAGCAGTGTCAGGGGAAGAGACACTGAAGCTTTCTTT.

V gene TRBV19 combines with J gene TRBJ2-1; D perhaps matches TRBD1 (6 bases). Germline assignment: CDR1 LNHDA and CDR2 SQIVND (reference sequence). The CDR3 is 14 residues long. Trimming left V 2 bases short and J 8 bases short, with 13 bases between. The CDR3 spells CASSISQGRDEQFF. CDR3 nucleotides: TGTGCCAGTAGTATATCCCAGGGGCGGGATGAGCAGTTCTTC.

The V and J genes are TRBV6-4 and TRBJ2-3, with 7 bases fitting TRBD1. V lost 6 bases and J lost 10; bases outside the gene matches: 4. CDR1 and CDR2 (germline): MRHNA, SNTAGT. The CDR3 has 11 amino acids. The CDR3 sequence: CASSSGTAQYF. For the CDR3, the DNA is TGTGCCAGCAGCTCCGGGACAGCGCAGTATTTT.

As concerns this clone: Other DNA sequences from this sample encode an identical CDR3 as well. The CDR3 reads CASSLLGGQETQYF. DNA of the CDR3: TGTGCCAGCAGCTTACTGGGGGGCCAAGAGACCCAGTACTTC. This chain joins TRBV7-2 and TRBJ2-5, with D tentatively TRBD2 (6 bases). Germline CDR1 is SGHTA and CDR2 is FQGNSA. The CDR3 has 14 amino acids. Trimming took 2 bases from V and 1 from J, leaving 8 bases between them.

This clone has more than one count but fewer than ten. The chain uses TRBV6-5 and TRBJ1-2, with D possibly TRBD1 on 6 matching bases. Germline CDR1 and CDR2: MNHEY and SVGAGI. The CDR3 spans 15 residues. Trimming left V 7 bases short and J 8 bases short, with 23 bases between. The CDR3 here is CASTQSASGAGGYTF. CDR3 bases: TGTGCCAGCACCCAAAGTGCGTCGGGGGCTGGCGGCTACACCTTC.

The V and J genes are TRBV5-1 and TRBJ2-3, with D tentatively TRBD2 (5 bases). Trimming took off 4 bases at V and 3 bases at J, with 15 bases between the two ends. Germline V gives CDR1 SGHRS, CDR2 YFSETQ. The CDR3 consists of 15 residues. The DNA for the CDR3 is TGCGCCAGCAGCATACCTAGCCAGAGAACAGATACGCAGTATTTT. Protein sequence: CASSIPSQRTDTQYF.

The chain has TRBV12-3 or TRBV12-4 and TRBJ1-1; 7 nucleotides agree with TRBD1. The CDR3 extends over 11 amino acids. The CDR3 here is CADRSGTEAFF. Written as DNA, the CDR3 is TGTGCGGACAGGTCGGGCACTGAAGCTTTCTTT.